One sample yielded the 8 T cell receptor beta chains listed below, sequenced in a study of T cell changes during pregnancy in multiple sclerosis. The repertoire was sequenced with immunoSEQ multiplex PCR; TCRdb's copy has only in-frame clones and lacks some. The table shows approximately 30,000 clones, with roughly 91% occurring only once. The sample in question was CD8+ T cells from peripheral blood mononuclear cells, obtained in the second trimester of pregnancy. These receptors all come from a female donor in good health, enrolled as a control in a pregnancy study.

There are a few counts of this clone. This chain joins TRBV6-5 and TRBJ2-7; 10 nucleotides match TRBD1. Germline V gene sequence: CDR1 MNHEY, CDR2 SVGAGI. The V segment lost 6 bases and the J segment 3 bases; nucleotides outside the gene matches: 5. The CDR3 totals 14 residues. In DNA form, the CDR3 reads TGTGCCAGCAGCTTCAGGGACAGGGGCTACGAGCAGTACTTC. Protein: CASSFRDRGYEQYF.

CDR3 bases: TGTGCCAGCACCCCGGGACAGGGACTCCCGGACAACGAGCAGTACTTC. Translation: CASTPGQGLPDNEQYF. J is TRBJ2-7 and V is TRBV27, with 9 bases fitting TRBD1. Germline values: CDR1 MNHEY, CDR2 SMNVEV (reference sequence). The CDR3 covers 16 residues. Trimming cost V 7 bases and J 5 bases; bases outside gene matches: 15.

The chain recombines TRBV30 with TRBJ1-1; no clear D gene. The V end lost 2 bases, the J end lost 5 bases, and 6 bases lay between the germline ends. This CDR3 is 11 amino acids long. Germline V lookup: CDR1 GTSNPN, CDR2 SVGIG (reference sequence). This CDR3 is CAWSPGTEAFF. CDR3 DNA: TGTGCCTGGAGTCCAGGTACTGAAGCTTTCTTT.

This sequence joins TRBV9 and TRBJ2-3, with 7 bases aligning to TRBD1. With 3 bases clipped from V and 5 bases from J, the junction kept 0 bases outside the gene matches. This CDR3 comprises 12 residues. Germline CDR1 and CDR2: SGDLS and YYNGEE. The chain's CDR3 is CASSAGGDTQYF. The DNA for the CDR3 is TGTGCCAGCAGCGCAGGGGGAGATACGCAGTATTTT.

This rearrangement joins TRBV6-1 to TRBJ1-5; unclear D gene. The CDR3 is 16 amino acids. Germline assignment: CDR1 MNHNS and CDR2 SASEGT. V was pared by 1 base and J by 3 bases, with 13 bases between. The CDR3 bases are TGTGCCAGCAGTGAAGTGGTCACAATCCCCAATCAGCCCCAGCATTTT. Its translation is CASSEVVTIPNQPQHF.

The chain couples TRBV19 to TRBJ2-3; 10 bases agree with TRBD2. Trimming at V came to 7 bases and at J to 2 bases, leaving 12 bases not matched to a gene. The germline CDR1 and CDR2 sequences are LNHDA and SQIVND (reference sequence). There are 17 residues in the CDR3. The CDR3: CASNPSERGGATDTQYF. In nucleotides, the CDR3 is TGTGCCAGTAACCCCTCTGAGCGGGGGGGTGCCACAGATACGCAGTATTTT.

The rearrangement links TRBV10-3 to TRBJ1-6, with 8 bases lining up with TRBD1. The germline CDR1 and CDR2 sequences are ENHRY and SYGVKD. This CDR3 contains 16 residues. The trim removed 5 bases at V and 10 bases at J, leaving 13 bases unmatched. CDR3 nucleotide sequence: TGTGCCATCAGTAACAGCGACAGGGGCTTGGGATCACCCCTCCACTTT. Translation: CAISNSDRGLGSPLHF.

There are a few counts of this clone. The V gene is TRBV27, the J gene TRBJ1-1, with D possibly TRBD1 on 5 matching bases. The CDR3 loop spans 12 amino acids. V was shortened by 4 bases and J by 4 bases, with 7 bases between the two germline ends. Germline V gene sequence: CDR1 MNHEY, CDR2 SMNVEV (reference sequence). The DNA of the CDR3 is TGTGCCAGCAGTTCAGGGTCCACTGAAGCTTTCTTT. It encodes CASSSGSTEAFF.